This TCR beta chain was profiled in a study of neurological immune-mediated disorders. This clonotype has just a few counts. Its target is not known. V was trimmed by 5 bases and J by 0 bases, leaving 13 bases between them. CDR3 length: 15 residues. Per the germline V gene, CDR1 is KGHSH and CDR2 is LQKENI. The cDNA came from 5'RACE, which used 10-nucleotide random UMIs. Over 180 million TCR-beta sequences (from 15-18 subjects) were yielded by each sequencing run. TCRdb re-called the 5' RACE reads through MiXCR, storing one row per CDR3 protein. The sample has approximately 77,000 distinct CDR3 sequences, 9.4% seen once; the top ten hold less than 2%. Study findings and constraints: HTLV-1-associated myelopathy had the most TCR clonal expansion, whereas multiple sclerosis had the least (lower than in healthy controls).

The TCR sequence derives from a man aged 50-59 years in good health. Sequenced input: PBMCs. The V gene is TRBV18, the J gene TRBJ1-1; D might be TRBD1 (5 bases). The CDR3 sequence: CASSDRGRMNTEAFF. The DNA of the CDR3 is TGTGCCAGCTCAGACCGGGGACGGATGAACACTGAAGCTTTCTTT.